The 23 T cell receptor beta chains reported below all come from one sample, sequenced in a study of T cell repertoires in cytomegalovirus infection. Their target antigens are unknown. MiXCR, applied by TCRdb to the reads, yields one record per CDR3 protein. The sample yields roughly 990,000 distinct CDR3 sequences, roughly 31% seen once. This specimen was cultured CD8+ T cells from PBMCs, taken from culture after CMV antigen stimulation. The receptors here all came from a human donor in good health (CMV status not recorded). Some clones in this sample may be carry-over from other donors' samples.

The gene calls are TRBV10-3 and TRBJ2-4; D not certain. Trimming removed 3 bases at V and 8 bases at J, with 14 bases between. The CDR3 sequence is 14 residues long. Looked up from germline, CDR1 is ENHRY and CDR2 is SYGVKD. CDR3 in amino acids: CAISDPGRRDIQYF. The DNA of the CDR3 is TGTGCCATCAGTGACCCAGGCCGAAGGGACATTCAGTACTTC.

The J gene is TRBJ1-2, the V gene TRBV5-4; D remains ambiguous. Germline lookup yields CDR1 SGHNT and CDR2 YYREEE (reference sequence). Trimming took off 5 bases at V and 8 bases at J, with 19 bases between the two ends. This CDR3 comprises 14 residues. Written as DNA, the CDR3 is TGTGCCAGCAGTTTAAAGACAAGCTATGAGGGCTACACCTTC. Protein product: CASSLKTSYEGYTF.

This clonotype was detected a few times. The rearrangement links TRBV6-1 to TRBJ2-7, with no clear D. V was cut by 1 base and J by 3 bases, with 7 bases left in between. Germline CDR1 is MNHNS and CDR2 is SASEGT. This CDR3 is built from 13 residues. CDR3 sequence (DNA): TGTGCCAGCAGTGAAGAGGGCCGCTACGAGCAGTACGTC. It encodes CASSEEGRYEQYV.

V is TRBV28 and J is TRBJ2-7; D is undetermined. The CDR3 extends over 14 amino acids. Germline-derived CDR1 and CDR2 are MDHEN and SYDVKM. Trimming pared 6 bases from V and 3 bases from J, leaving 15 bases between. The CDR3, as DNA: TGTGCCAGCAGCTCTACCCGGGCCTACTACGAGCAGTACGTC. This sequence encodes CASSSTRAYYEQYV.

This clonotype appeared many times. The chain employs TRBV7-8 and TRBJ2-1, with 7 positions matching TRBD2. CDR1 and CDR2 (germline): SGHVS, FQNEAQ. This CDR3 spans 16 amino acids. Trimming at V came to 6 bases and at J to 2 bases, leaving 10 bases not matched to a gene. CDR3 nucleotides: TGTGCCAGCAGTCCCGTGGAGGCGGGGGCCTACAATGAGCAGTTCTTC. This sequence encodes CASSPVEAGAYNEQFF.

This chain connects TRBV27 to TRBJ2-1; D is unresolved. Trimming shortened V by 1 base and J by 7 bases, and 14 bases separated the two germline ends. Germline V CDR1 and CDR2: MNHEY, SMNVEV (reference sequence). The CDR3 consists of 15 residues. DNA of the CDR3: TGTGCCAGCAGTTTATACGGTCCGGTAATGAATGAGCAGTTCTTC. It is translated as CASSLYGPVMNEQFF.

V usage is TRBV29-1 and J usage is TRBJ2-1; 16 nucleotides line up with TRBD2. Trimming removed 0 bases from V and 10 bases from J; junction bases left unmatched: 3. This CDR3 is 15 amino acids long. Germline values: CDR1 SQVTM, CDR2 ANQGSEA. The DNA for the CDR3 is TGCAGCGTTGAAGAGGGACTAGCGGGGGGGATAGAGCAGTTCTTC. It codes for CSVEEGLAGGIEQFF.

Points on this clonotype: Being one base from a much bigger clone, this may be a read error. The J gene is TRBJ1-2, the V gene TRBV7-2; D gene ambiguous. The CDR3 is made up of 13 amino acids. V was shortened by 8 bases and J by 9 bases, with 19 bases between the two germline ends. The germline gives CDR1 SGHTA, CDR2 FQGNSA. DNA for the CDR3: TGTGCCAGCCTCGGGAGACCTCTTTGGCGCTACACCTTC. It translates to CASLGRPLWRYTF.

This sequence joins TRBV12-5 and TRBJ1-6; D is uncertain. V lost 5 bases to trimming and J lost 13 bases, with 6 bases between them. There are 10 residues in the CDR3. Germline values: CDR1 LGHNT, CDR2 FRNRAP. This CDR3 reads CASGPHPLHF. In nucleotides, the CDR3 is TGTGCTAGTGGTCCCCATCCCCTCCACTTT.

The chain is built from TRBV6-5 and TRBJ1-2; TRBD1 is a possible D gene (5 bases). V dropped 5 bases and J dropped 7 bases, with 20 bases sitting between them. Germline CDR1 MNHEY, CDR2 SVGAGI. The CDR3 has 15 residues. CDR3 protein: CASSHFSRGEVGYTF. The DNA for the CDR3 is TGTGCCAGCAGTCACTTCTCTCGGGGCGAGGTTGGCTACACCTTC.

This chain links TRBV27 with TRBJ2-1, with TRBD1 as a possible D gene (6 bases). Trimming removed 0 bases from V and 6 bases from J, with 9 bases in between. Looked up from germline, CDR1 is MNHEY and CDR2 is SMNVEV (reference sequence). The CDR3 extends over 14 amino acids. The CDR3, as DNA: TGTGCCAGCAGTTTATCGGGACAACTCAATGAGCAGTTCTTC. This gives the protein CASSLSGQLNEQFF.

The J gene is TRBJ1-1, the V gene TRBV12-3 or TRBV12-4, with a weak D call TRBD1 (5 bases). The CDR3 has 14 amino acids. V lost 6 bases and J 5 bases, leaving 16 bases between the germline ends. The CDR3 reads CASRIRQWGTEAFF. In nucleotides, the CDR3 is TGTGCCAGCAGGATTAGGCAGTGGGGGACTGAAGCTTTCTTT.

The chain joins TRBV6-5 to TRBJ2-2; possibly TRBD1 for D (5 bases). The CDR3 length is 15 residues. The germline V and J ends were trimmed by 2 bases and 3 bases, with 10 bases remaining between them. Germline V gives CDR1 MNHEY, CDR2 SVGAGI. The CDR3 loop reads CASSYGTGYTGELFF. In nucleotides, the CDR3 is TGTGCCAGCAGTTACGGCACAGGCTACACCGGGGAGCTGTTTTTT.

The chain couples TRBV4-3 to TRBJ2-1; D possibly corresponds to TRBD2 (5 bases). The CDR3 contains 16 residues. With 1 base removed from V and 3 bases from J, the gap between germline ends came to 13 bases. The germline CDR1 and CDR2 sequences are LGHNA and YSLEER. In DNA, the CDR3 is TGCGCCAGCAGCCAAGGAGCGAGAGACTACTACAATGAGCAGTTCTTC. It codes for CASSQGARDYYNEQFF.

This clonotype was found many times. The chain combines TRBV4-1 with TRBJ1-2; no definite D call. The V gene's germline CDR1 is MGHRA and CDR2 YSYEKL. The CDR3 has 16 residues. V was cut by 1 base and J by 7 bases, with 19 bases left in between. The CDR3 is CASSQGVTASSVGYTF. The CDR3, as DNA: TGCGCCAGCAGCCAAGGGGTCACGGCCTCGTCCGTTGGCTACACCTTC.

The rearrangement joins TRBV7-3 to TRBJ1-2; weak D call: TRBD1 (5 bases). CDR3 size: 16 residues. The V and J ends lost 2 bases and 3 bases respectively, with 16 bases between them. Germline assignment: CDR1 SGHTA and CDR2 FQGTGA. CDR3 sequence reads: CASSLVGSGTDYGYTF. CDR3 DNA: TGTGCCAGCAGCTTAGTGGGGTCCGGGACGGACTATGGCTACACCTTC.

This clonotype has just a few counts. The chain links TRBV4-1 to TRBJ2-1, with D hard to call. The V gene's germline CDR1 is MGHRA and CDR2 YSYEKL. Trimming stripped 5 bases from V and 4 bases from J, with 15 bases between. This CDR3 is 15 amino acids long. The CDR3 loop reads CASSFRFFGYNEQFF. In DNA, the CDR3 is TGCGCCAGCAGCTTCAGGTTTTTCGGTTACAATGAGCAGTTCTTC.

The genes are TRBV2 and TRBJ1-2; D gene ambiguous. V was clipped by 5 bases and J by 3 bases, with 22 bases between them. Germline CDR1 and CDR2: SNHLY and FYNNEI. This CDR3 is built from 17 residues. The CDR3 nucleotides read TGTGCCAGCAGTCCTCGATTTTCTAGTGGTCCCCACTATGGCTACACCTTC. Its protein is CASSPRFSSGPHYGYTF.

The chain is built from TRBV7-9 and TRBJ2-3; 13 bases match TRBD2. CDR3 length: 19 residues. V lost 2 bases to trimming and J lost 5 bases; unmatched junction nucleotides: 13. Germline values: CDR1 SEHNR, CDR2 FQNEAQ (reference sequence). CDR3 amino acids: CASSLPPLLAGGPVDTQYF. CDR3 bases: TGTGCCAGCAGCTTACCCCCTCTACTAGCGGGGGGGCCGGTAGATACGCAGTATTTT.

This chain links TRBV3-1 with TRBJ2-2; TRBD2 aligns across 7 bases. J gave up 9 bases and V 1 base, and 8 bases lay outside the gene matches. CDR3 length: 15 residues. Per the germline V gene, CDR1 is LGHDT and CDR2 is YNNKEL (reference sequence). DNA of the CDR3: TGTGCCAGCAGCCAAGTCTGGAGCGGGGAATGGGAGCTGTTTTTT. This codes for CASSQVWSGEWELFF.

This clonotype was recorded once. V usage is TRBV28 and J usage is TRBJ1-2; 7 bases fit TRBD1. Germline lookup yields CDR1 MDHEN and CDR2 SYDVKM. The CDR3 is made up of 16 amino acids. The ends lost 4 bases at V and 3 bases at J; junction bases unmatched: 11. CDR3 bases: TGTGCCAGCAGTTCTACTCGACAGGGCTGGTACTATGGCTACACCTTC. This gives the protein CASSSTRQGWYYGYTF.

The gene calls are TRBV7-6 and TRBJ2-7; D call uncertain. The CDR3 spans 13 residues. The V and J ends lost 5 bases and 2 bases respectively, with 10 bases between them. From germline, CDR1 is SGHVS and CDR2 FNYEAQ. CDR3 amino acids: CASSPSPAYEQYV. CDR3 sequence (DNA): TGTGCCAGCAGCCCGAGCCCAGCCTACGAGCAGTACGTC.

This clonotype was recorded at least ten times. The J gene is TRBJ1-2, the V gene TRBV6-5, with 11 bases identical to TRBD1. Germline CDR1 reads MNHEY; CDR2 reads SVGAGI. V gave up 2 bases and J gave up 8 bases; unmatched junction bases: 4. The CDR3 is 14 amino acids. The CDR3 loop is CASSYGQGAEGYTF. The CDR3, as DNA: TGTGCCAGCAGTTACGGACAGGGGGCGGAGGGCTACACCTTC.